A single T cell receptor (beta chain) is shown here with its context. Its antigen is unknown. The sample originates from a study of blood T cells in healthy people across ages. Overall study context: About one barcoded beta molecule per two T cells was captured by template switching.

It was with a sample-barcoded 5' primer and a J-beta primer mix that a second PCR of about 6 to 11 cycles was run. One entry per CDR3 protein, called by TCRdb with MiXCR from the 5' RACE reads. Of about 1.6 million distinct CDR3 sequences in the sample, around 36% were seen once. Findings of the study overall: Diversity estimated from one million T cells was considered an underestimate.

Germline V gives CDR1 SQVTM, CDR2 ANQGSEA. The CDR3 consists of 11 residues. The V and J ends lost 4 bases and 0 bases respectively, with 4 bases between them. The chain has TRBV29-1 and TRBJ2-7; D ambiguous. The sequence came from a woman younger than 45 in good health. The sample comprised blood. CDR3 nucleotide sequence: TGCAGCGTTGTAGCCTCCTACGAGCAGTACTTC. Translating gives CSVVASYEQYF.